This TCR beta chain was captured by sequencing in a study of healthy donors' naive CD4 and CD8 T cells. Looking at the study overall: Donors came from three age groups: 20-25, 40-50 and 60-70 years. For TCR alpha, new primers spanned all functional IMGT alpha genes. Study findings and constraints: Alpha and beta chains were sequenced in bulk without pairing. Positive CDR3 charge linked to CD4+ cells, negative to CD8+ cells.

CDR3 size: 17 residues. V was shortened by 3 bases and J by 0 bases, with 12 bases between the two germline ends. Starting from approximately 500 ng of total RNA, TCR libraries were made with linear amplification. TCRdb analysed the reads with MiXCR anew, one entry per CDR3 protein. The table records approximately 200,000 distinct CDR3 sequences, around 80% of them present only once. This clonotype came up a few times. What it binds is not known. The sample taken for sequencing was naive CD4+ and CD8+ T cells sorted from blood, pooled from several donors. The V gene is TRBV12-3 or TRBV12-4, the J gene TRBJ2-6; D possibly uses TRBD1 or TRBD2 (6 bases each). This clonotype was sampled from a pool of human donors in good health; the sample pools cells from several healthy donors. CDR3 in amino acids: CASSFGRGGSGANVLTF. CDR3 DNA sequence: TGTGCCAGCAGTTTCGGCAGGGGAGGCTCTGGGGCCAACGTCCTGACTTTC.